This TCR beta chain is from a study of CD8 T cells in ankylosing spondylitis (dated by TCRdb to about 2017). About the study as a whole: T cell receptor beta repertoires were profiled in healthy donors and ankylosing spondylitis patients so that disease-linked TCR variants could be found. The whole study cohort included some 100 healthy donors and about two dozen ankylosing spondylitis patients. Peripheral blood was sampled, and synovial fluid was additionally collected from ankylosing spondylitis patients.

Remarks on this clonotype: Its antigen has not been determined. The input lacks base qualities; no much larger clone sits a single base away.

Sequencing used an Illumina HiSeq 2500. Quantitative 5'-RACE with molecular barcodes was used to prepare TCR beta libraries. The original pipeline was this. Disease-linked TCR variants were identified with a new computational method built on a probabilistic model of VDJ rearrangement. TCRdb passed the public sequencing reads through fastp at Q25 and MiXCR, retaining productive beta sequences. Entries that share a CDR3 protein sequence are merged under the most common genes and DNA. Clone size and V and J calls follow TCRdb, not the original study. Present in this sample are approximately 550,000 distinct CDR3 sequences, more than 9.5% of which were seen just once. The ten largest clonotypes hold under 7.5% of the sample. From V the trimming removes 4 bases and from J it removes 2 bases, while the gene matches leave 3 bases of the junction unaccounted for. From the cysteine up to the phenylalanine, the CDR3 has a length of 15 residues. Only CDR3 DNA remains: 45 bases, in frame from the first base.

General conclusions and limits of the study: Blood from ankylosing spondylitis patients appeared to be characterized by a TCR beta motif made up of fewer than ten highly homologous amino acid variants. The disease-linked clones were reported to be significantly enriched in matched synovial fluid samples from ankylosing spondylitis patients. A CD8+ phenotype was shown by the disease-linked clones, which were found at relatively low frequencies in peripheral blood. Some TCR beta motif variants had previously been reported in synovial fluid and blood of reactive arthritis patients, which suggested common disease-initiation mechanisms.

The sample comprised blood, either unsorted or a sorted T cell fraction (not recorded which). Here the chain combines TRBV12-3 or TRBV12-4 and TRBJ2-7; 12 nucleotides in the junction match TRBD2. The receptor was isolated from a male donor with ankylosing spondylitis. The CDR3 protein: CASSSRTSGTYEQYF. The DNA sequence is given as TGTGCCAGCAGTTCTCGGACTAGCGGGACCTACGAGCAGTACTTC.